Below are 28 T cell receptor beta chains sequenced from a single sample in a study of T cells in narcolepsy. Generated by immunoSEQ multiplex PCR, the TCRdb table keeps only in-frame clones and is missing some. The sample shows under 40,000 clones, roughly four fifths of them seen only once. Specimen: memory (CD45RA-) CD4+ T cells from blood. Every receptor here comes from a human donor in good health.

This clone appeared a few times. The chain couples TRBV7-2 to TRBJ1-6, with D perhaps matching TRBD1 (5 bases). CDR3 length: 14 residues. V was clipped by 3 bases and J by 6 bases, with 9 bases between them. The germline V gene has CDR1 SGHTA and CDR2 FQGNSA. CDR3: CASSFTGVNSPLHF. As DNA, the CDR3 is TGTGCCAGCAGCTTCACAGGAGTTAATTCACCCCTCCACTTT.

The CDR3 sequence is CASSETTGRYGYTF. The CDR3 bases are TGTGCCAGCAGTGAGACAACAGGTCGCTATGGCTACACCTTC. The J gene is TRBJ1-2, the V gene TRBV6-6; D perhaps matches TRBD1 (5 bases). The CDR3 length is 14 residues. Looked up from germline, CDR1 is MNHNY and CDR2 is SVGAGI (reference sequence). Deletions cut 5 bases from V and 4 bases from J, with 14 bases between.

CDR3 coding DNA: TGTGCCAGCGGACAGGTTAGCAATCAGCCCCAGCATTTT. Protein: CASGQVSNQPQHF. The V call is TRBV6-1, the J call TRBJ1-5; 7 nucleotides agree with TRBD1. The CDR3 has 13 residues. V shed 8 bases and J 0 bases; nucleotides not matched to a gene: 1. From germline, CDR1 is MNHNS and CDR2 SASEGT.

The chain recombines TRBV7-9 with TRBJ1-3, with D unclear. Trimming removed 0 bases from V and 0 bases from J, with 15 bases in between. CDR3 length equals 18 residues. The germline V gene has CDR1 SEHNR and CDR2 FQNEAQ (reference sequence). CDR3 in amino acids: CASSLALDLHPSGNTIYF. The CDR3 DNA follows: TGTGCCAGCAGCTTAGCGTTGGACCTCCATCCCTCTGGAAACACCATATATTTT.

This clone was observed once. The chain combines TRBV28 with TRBJ2-7; 12 nucleotides agree with TRBD1. This CDR3 region has 16 residues. Germline CDR1 MDHEN, CDR2 SYDVKM. With 7 bases clipped from V and 6 bases from J, the junction kept 13 bases outside the gene matches. CDR3 nucleotides: TGTGCCAGCATAGGGGACCTCGGGACAGGGGGCTCCGAGCAGTACTTC. Protein sequence: CASIGDLGTGGSEQYF.

The J gene is TRBJ1-4, the V gene TRBV6-5; D is unresolved. The CDR3 spans 11 residues. With 5 bases removed from V and 8 bases from J, the gap between germline ends came to 6 bases. Per the germline V gene, CDR1 is MNHEY and CDR2 is SVGAGI. The CDR3, as DNA: TGTGCCAGCAGTGTGGGGGAAAAACTGTTTTTT. This sequence encodes CASSVGEKLFF.

This clone was recorded a few times. The V gene is TRBV6-6, the J gene TRBJ1-1, with D perhaps TRBD1 (5 bases). Per the germline V gene, CDR1 is MNHNY and CDR2 is SVGAGI (reference sequence). This CDR3 region has 12 residues. The V end was cut by 0 bases, the J end by 8 bases, with 7 bases between. In DNA, the CDR3 is TGTGCCAGCAGTTACTCACAGGTAGAAGCTTTCTTT. It encodes CASSYSQVEAFF.

CDR3 region: CASSESKDLANTEAFF. CDR3 nucleotide sequence: TGCGCCAGCAGTGAGTCGAAGGACCTAGCGAACACTGAAGCTTTCTTT. The rearrangement links TRBV10-1 to TRBJ1-1; D remains unclear. The CDR3 spans 16 residues. Germline loops: CDR1 WNHNN, CDR2 SYGVQD (reference sequence). Trimming pared 0 bases from V and 1 base from J, leaving 12 bases between.

This chain uses TRBV5-6 with TRBJ2-7; 8 bases match TRBD2. CDR1 and CDR2 (germline): SGHDT, YYEEEE. Germline trimming cut 1 base from V and 7 bases from J; bases unmatched to any gene: 7. This CDR3 is 14 amino acids long. CDR3 in DNA: TGTGCCAGCAGCTTGACCGGGGGGGCTCGGGAGCAGTACGTC. It yields the protein CASSLTGGAREQYV.

This chain joins TRBV6-6 and TRBJ2-5; D assignment may be TRBD1 or TRBD2 (5 bases each). V was pared by 4 bases and J by 4 bases, with 16 bases between. In germline, CDR1 is MNHNY, CDR2 SVGAGI (reference sequence). This CDR3 region has 15 residues. This CDR3 reads CASSSPGGGAETQYF. The CDR3 nucleotides are TGTGCCAGCAGTTCCCCCGGAGGTGGGGCAGAGACCCAGTACTTC.

The chain joins TRBV18 to TRBJ1-3; a weak D match, TRBD1 (6 bases). The germline V gene has CDR1 KGHSH and CDR2 LQKENI. Trimming removed 3 bases at V and 2 bases at J, with 11 bases between. This CDR3 comprises 15 residues. The CDR3 bases are TGTGCCAGCTCACCCCCGGGGGCGACTGGAAACACCATATATTTT. Translation: CASSPPGATGNTIYF.

The chain combines TRBV28 with TRBJ1-5; D might be TRBD1 (5 bases). V was pared by 7 bases and J by 3 bases, with 16 bases between. CDR3 length: 15 residues. Looked up from germline, CDR1 is MDHEN and CDR2 is SYDVKM. CDR3 protein: CASTLPGPNNQPQHF. Here the CDR3 DNA reads TGTGCCAGCACCCTACCGGGACCGAACAATCAGCCCCAGCATTTT.

This chain uses TRBV5-1 with TRBJ2-2; possibly TRBD2 for D (5 bases). The CDR3 totals 14 residues. V was trimmed by 4 bases and J by 7 bases, leaving 14 bases between them. Germline V gene data show CDR1 as SGHRS and CDR2 as YFSETQ. The CDR3 protein is CASSPRVGDGELFF. The DNA for the CDR3 is TGCGCCAGCAGCCCGCGGGTCGGTGACGGGGAGCTGTTTTTT.

This clone was picked up one time. This chain uses TRBV2 with TRBJ2-3; no clear D. Germline V gene data show CDR1 as SNHLY and CDR2 as FYNNEI. The CDR3 totals 14 residues. The germline V and J ends were trimmed by 1 base and 2 bases, with 7 bases remaining between them. CDR3 nucleotide sequence: TGTGCCAGCAGTGAAGAGGTCTACACAGATACGCAGTATTTT. Translating it yields CASSEEVYTDTQYF. The full variable domain, its missing parts supplied by reference TRBV2 and TRBJ2-3, is EPEVTQTPSHQVTQMGQEVILRCVPISNHLYFYWYRQILGQKVEFLVSFYNNEISEKSEIFDDQFSVERPDGSNFTLKIRSTKLEDSAMYFCASSEEVYTDTQYFGPGTRLTVL.

The V call is TRBV9, the J call TRBJ1-5; D is undetermined. Per germline, CDR1 SGDLS and CDR2 YYNGEE. Trimming cost V 0 bases and J 0 bases, with 10 bases left between them. This CDR3 has 16 amino acids. CDR3 coding DNA: TGTGCCAGCAGCGTAGGGGATTCGGTTAGCAATCAGCCCCAGCATTTT. Protein sequence: CASSVGDSVSNQPQHF.

CDR3 loop: CASSLLSRVLDTQYF. The CDR3 nucleotides read TGTGCCAGCAGTTTATTATCCAGGGTTTTGGATACGCAGTATTTT. The chain joins TRBV27 to TRBJ2-3; TRBD1 is a possible D gene (5 bases). The ends were cut back, 1 base at V and 6 bases at J, with 14 bases in the middle. The CDR3 runs 15 residues. Germline V gene data show CDR1 as MNHEY and CDR2 as SMNVEV (reference sequence).

This rearrangement joins TRBV5-1 to TRBJ2-2, with D unclear. The CDR3 has 13 amino acids. Germline lookup yields CDR1 SGHRS and CDR2 YFSETQ. V was trimmed by 0 bases and J by 4 bases, leaving 4 bases between them. The CDR3 bases are TGCGCCAGCAGCTTGGAGTTCACCGGGGAGCTGTTTTTT. This translates into CASSLEFTGELFF.

The V call is TRBV5-4, the J call TRBJ2-7; D gene uncertain. Trimming removed 2 bases from V and 1 base from J, with 10 bases in between. CDR3 size: 14 residues. Germline V CDR1 and CDR2: SGHNT, YYREEE (reference sequence). Here the CDR3 DNA reads TGTGCCAGCAGCTTTGGATTCCGGTCCTACGAGCAGTACTTC. The encoded protein is CASSFGFRSYEQYF.

The CDR3 here is CASSLGGKSAVNEQFF. In DNA form, the CDR3 reads TGCGCCAGCAGCTTGGGAGGGAAATCTGCTGTCAATGAGCAGTTCTTC. The chain recombines TRBV5-1 with TRBJ2-1; D is perhaps TRBD2 (5 bases). The CDR3 length is 16 residues. Germline V gene sequence: CDR1 SGHRS, CDR2 YFSETQ. V lost 0 bases to trimming and J lost 6 bases, with 16 bases between them.

The J gene is TRBJ2-5, the V gene TRBV7-2; the D call may be TRBD1 or TRBD2 (5 bases each). Trimming removed 4 bases at V and 1 base at J, with 13 bases between. The CDR3 has 15 amino acids. Germline values: CDR1 SGHTA, CDR2 FQGNSA. CDR3 region: CASSSPRGSQETQYF. In nucleotides, the CDR3 is TGTGCCAGCAGCTCCCCCCGGGGCTCCCAAGAGACCCAGTACTTC.

The table lists this clone with a few counts. The V call is TRBV21-1, the J call TRBJ1-6. TRBV21-1 corresponds to a pseudogene. This CDR3 has 11 residues. The CDR3 reads CASDRRSPLHF. The CDR3 nucleotides read TGTGCCAGTGATCGTAGATCACCCCTCCACTTT.

This CDR3 reads CASNSLGQPQHF. Written as DNA, the CDR3 is TGTGCCAGCAACTCTTTGGGTCAGCCCCAGCATTTT. The chain uses TRBV5-5 and TRBJ1-5; D not resolved. Germline values: CDR1 SGHKS, CDR2 YYEKEE (reference sequence). The CDR3 length is 12 residues. The V and J ends lost 6 bases and 6 bases respectively, with 10 bases between them.

This clone showed up just once. V gene TRBV30 combines with J gene TRBJ1-1; D might be TRBD1 (5 bases). This CDR3 has 13 amino acids. From germline, CDR1 is GTSNPN and CDR2 SVGIG (reference sequence). The V gene lost 3 bases and the J gene lost 1 base, with 9 bases spanning the gap. The CDR3 DNA follows: TGTGCCTGGAGACCCCAGGGGAACACTGAAGCTTTCTTT. Its protein product is CAWRPQGNTEAFF. The whole variable domain, remainder taken from reference TRBV30 and TRBJ1-1, is SQTIHQWPATLVQPVGSPLSLECTVEGTSNPNLYWYRQAAGRGLQLLFYSVGIGQISSEVPQNLSASRPQDRQFILSSKKLLLSDSGFYLCAWRPQGNTEAFFGQGTRLTVV.

This chain uses TRBV28 with TRBJ1-6, with a possible D match to TRBD1 (6 bases). Germline V gene sequence: CDR1 MDHEN, CDR2 SYDVKM. The V end lost 6 bases, the J end lost 9 bases, and 18 bases lay between the germline ends. The CDR3 consists of 15 residues. CDR3 region: CASSRTYGGLSPLHF. Here the CDR3 DNA reads TGTGCCAGCAGCCGGACGTACGGGGGGCTTTCACCCCTCCACTTT.

This rearrangement joins TRBV6-1 to TRBJ2-5, with D possibly TRBD1 on 6 matching bases. The CDR3 is made up of 13 amino acids. V lost 6 bases, J lost 5 bases, and 13 bases lay in between. Per the germline V gene, CDR1 is MNHNS and CDR2 is SASEGT. CDR3 in amino acids: CASSRQVSETQYF. The CDR3 DNA is TGTGCCAGCAGCAGACAGGTTTCGGAGACCCAGTACTTC.

The chain uses TRBV28 and TRBJ2-7; 8 nucleotides align to TRBD2. The CDR3 runs to 16 residues. CDR1 and CDR2 (germline): MDHEN, SYDVKM. Germline trimming cut 2 bases from V and 4 bases from J; bases unmatched to any gene: 10. As DNA, the CDR3 is TGTGCCAGCAGTTTACCTCCGGGAGGGGGGAAATACGAGCAGTACTTC. Translated, it gives CASSLPPGGGKYEQYF.

There are a few counts of this clone. The genes are TRBV18 and TRBJ1-2, with D unclear. CDR3 size: 15 residues. Germline V lookup: CDR1 KGHSH, CDR2 LQKENI. Trimming cost V 2 bases and J 4 bases, with 14 bases left between them. The CDR3 bases are TGTGCCAGCTCACCAGGTAGCCCCGAAATCTATGGCTACACCTTC. Its translation: CASSPGSPEIYGYTF.

The V and J genes are TRBV30 and TRBJ1-1; TRBD1 matches 8 bases. CDR1 is GTSNPN and CDR2 is SVGIG in the germline V gene (reference sequence). J lost 7 bases, V lost 6 bases, and 13 bases had no gene match. The CDR3 covers 14 residues. CDR3 in amino acids: CACSPSGTGHEAFF. The CDR3 nucleotides read TGTGCCTGCTCACCTTCCGGGACAGGTCATGAAGCTTTCTTT.